The 18 T cell receptor beta chains below come from one sample, sequenced in a study of blood T cell repertoires in COVID-19. The repertoire was sequenced with immunoSEQ multiplex PCR; TCRdb's copy has only in-frame clones and lacks some. Among 150,000 or so clones listed, more than 75% were seen once. Sequencing was carried out using peripheral blood. The source is an older woman with acute or convalescent COVID-19.

The chain carries TRBV19 and TRBJ2-1; 12 bases are shared with TRBD1. The V gene's germline CDR1 is LNHDA and CDR2 SQIVND (reference sequence). This CDR3 region has 16 residues. V gave up 6 bases and J gave up 4 bases; unmatched junction bases: 7. The CDR3 DNA reads TGTGCCAGTAGGGCGGGACAGGGGGCGCGGTACAATGAGCAGTTCTTC. It encodes CASRAGQGARYNEQFF.

This clone was detected once. The gene calls are TRBV20-1 and TRBJ1-1; D might be TRBD1 (6 bases). The CDR3 loop spans 12 amino acids. Germline-derived CDR1 and CDR2 are DFQATT and SNEGSKA (reference sequence). Trimming removed 3 bases from V and 6 bases from J, with 11 bases in between. CDR3 sequence (DNA): TGCAGTGCTAGTGGGGGCCCATCTGAAGCTTTCTTT. Encoded protein: CSASGGPSEAFF.

The chain joins TRBV5-6 to TRBJ1-4, with D possibly TRBD1 on 6 matching bases. CDR1 is SGHDT, CDR2 YYEEEE, per germline. Trimming cost V 2 bases and J 7 bases, with 9 bases left between them. CDR3 length: 13 amino acids. CDR3 residues: CASSFDRFEKLFF. As DNA, the CDR3 is TGTGCCAGCAGCTTTGACAGGTTTGAAAAACTGTTTTTT.

Concerning this clone itself: A far larger clone is off by one base, so a read error is likely. The chain joins TRBV28 to TRBJ2-7, with 10 positions matching TRBD1. Germline trimming cut 7 bases from V and 2 bases from J; bases unmatched to any gene: 8. The germline CDR1 and CDR2 sequences are MDHEN and SYDVKM. The CDR3 covers 15 residues. CDR3 sequence: CASTLSGTGAYEQYF. The CDR3, as DNA: TGTGCCAGCACCTTATCCGGGACAGGGGCCTACGAGCAGTACTTC.

This chain links TRBV28 with TRBJ1-4; D gene ambiguous. The CDR3 length is 16 residues. CDR1 MDHEN and CDR2 SYDVKM come from the germline V gene. V was shortened by 2 bases and J by 5 bases, with 15 bases between the two germline ends. CDR3: CASSLGPSSRNEKLFF. The CDR3 region has the DNA TGTGCCAGCAGTTTAGGCCCAAGCTCTAGGAATGAAAAACTGTTTTTT.

The gene calls are TRBV3-1 (or the pseudogene TRBV3-2) and TRBJ2-1; possibly TRBD1 for D (5 bases). The germline V and J ends were trimmed by 1 base and 7 bases, with 11 bases remaining between them. The CDR3 totals 14 residues. Germline V gives CDR1 LGHDT, CDR2 YNNKEL (reference sequence). In DNA form, the CDR3 reads TGTGCCAGCAGCCAAGTGGCAGGGTCTAATGAGCAGTTCTTC. It is translated as CASSQVAGSNEQFF.

The genes are TRBV5-4 and TRBJ2-3; 7 nucleotides line up with TRBD1. V lost 7 bases to trimming and J lost 1 base; unmatched junction nucleotides: 0. Germline-derived CDR1 and CDR2 are SGHNT and YYREEE (reference sequence). CDR3 size: 12 residues. CDR3 residues: CASGTGTDTQYF. In DNA form, the CDR3 reads TGTGCCAGCGGGACAGGCACAGATACGCAGTATTTT.

This chain connects TRBV7-2 to TRBJ2-7, with 8 bases identical to TRBD1. The CDR3 contains 15 residues. CDR1 is SGHTA, CDR2 FQGNSA, per germline. J lost 1 base, V lost 2 bases, and 4 bases had no gene match. CDR3 sequence reads: CASSLQGAGSYEQYF. The CDR3 DNA sequence: TGTGCCAGCAGCTTACAGGGGGCTGGGTCCTACGAGCAGTACTTC.

V is TRBV28 and J is TRBJ2-4; TRBD2 might be the D (6 bases). Germline V gene data show CDR1 as MDHEN and CDR2 as SYDVKM. The V and J ends lost 7 bases and 8 bases respectively, with 21 bases between them. The CDR3 has 15 residues. CDR3 protein: CASNLAGFGMDIQYF. The CDR3 nucleotides are TGTGCCAGCAACCTTGCGGGGTTTGGGATGGACATTCAGTACTTC.

This chain uses TRBV6-2 or TRBV6-3 with TRBJ2-1; 10 nucleotides align to TRBD2. Germline V gene lookup returns CDR1 MNHEY and CDR2 SVGEGT. CDR3 length: 19 residues. Germline trimming cut 4 bases from V and 6 bases from J; bases unmatched to any gene: 18. In nucleotides, the CDR3 is TGTGCCAGCAGTTCACCAGGGACTAGCGCGATTTATGGAGGCAATGAGCAGTTCTTC. This gives the protein CASSSPGTSAIYGGNEQFF.

The chain recombines TRBV6-5 with TRBJ1-2; maybe TRBD1 (5 bases). Germline lookup yields CDR1 MNHEY and CDR2 SVGAGI. Trimming removed 1 base from V and 2 bases from J, with 8 bases in between. CDR3 length: 14 amino acids. CDR3 protein: CASSYFGQNYGYTF. CDR3 sequence (DNA): TGTGCCAGCAGTTACTTTGGACAAAACTATGGCTACACCTTC.

The CDR3 coding sequence is TGTGCCAGCAGTTCACCCCGGACAGGGCTGTGGTACGAGCAGTACTTC. Its protein is CASSSPRTGLWYEQYF. This chain joins TRBV27 and TRBJ2-7; 8 positions agree with TRBD1. Trimming cost V 4 bases and J 4 bases; bases outside gene matches: 12. The CDR3 spans 16 residues. From germline, CDR1 is MNHEY and CDR2 SMNVEV (reference sequence).

This chain uses TRBV28 with TRBJ2-7; 8 bases match TRBD1. The germline CDR1 and CDR2 sequences are MDHEN and SYDVKM. V gave up 1 base and J gave up 1 base; unmatched junction bases: 12. The CDR3 has 18 residues. CDR3 loop: CASSLYGVYRGRSYEQYF. The CDR3 region has the DNA TGTGCCAGCAGTTTATACGGGGTTTACAGGGGGAGATCCTACGAGCAGTACTTC.

CDR3 in amino acids: CASTPHRGEANEQFF. The CDR3 region has the DNA TGTGCCAGCACCCCCCATCGAGGAGAGGCGAATGAGCAGTTCTTC. The chain recombines TRBV5-4 with TRBJ2-1; D unresolved. Germline V gene lookup returns CDR1 SGHNT and CDR2 YYREEE (reference sequence). The CDR3 runs to 15 residues. The germline V and J ends were trimmed by 6 bases and 7 bases, with 20 bases remaining between them.

This clone was picked up a small number of times. This rearrangement joins TRBV7-8 to TRBJ2-1, with TRBD2 identical over 13 bases. The CDR3 is made up of 16 amino acids. Germline V CDR1 and CDR2: SGHVS, FQNEAQ. V lost 4 bases to trimming and J lost 7 bases; unmatched junction nucleotides: 7. The CDR3 loop reads CASSSWTSGGLNEQFF. For the CDR3, the DNA is TGTGCCAGCAGCTCTTGGACTAGCGGGGGACTAAATGAGCAGTTCTTC. Full variable domain (rest looked up from reference TRBV7-8 and TRBJ2-1): GAGVSQSPRYKVAKRGQDVALRCDPISGHVSLFWYQQALGQGPEFLTYFQNEAQLDKSGLPSDRFFAERPEGSVSTLKIQRTQQEDSAVYLCASSSWTSGGLNEQFFGPGTRLTVL.

V gene TRBV6-5 combines with J gene TRBJ1-2; 7 bases are shared with TRBD1. CDR1 and CDR2 from the germline V gene are MNHEY and SVGAGI. This CDR3 is 13 amino acids long. Germline trimming cut 0 bases from V and 8 bases from J; bases unmatched to any gene: 3. CDR3 in amino acids: CASSYSRGPGYTF. The CDR3 bases are TGTGCCAGCAGTTACTCAAGGGGGCCAGGCTACACCTTC.

The chain employs TRBV6-5 and TRBJ2-2; D perhaps matches TRBD1 (6 bases). The CDR3 is 14 amino acids. Trimming took 0 bases from V and 7 from J, leaving 9 bases between them. The germline V gene encodes CDR1 MNHEY and CDR2 SVGAGI. The CDR3 is CASSYSQGIGELFF. DNA for the CDR3: TGTGCCAGCAGTTACTCCCAGGGGATCGGGGAGCTGTTTTTT.

The chain uses TRBV10-3 and TRBJ1-3; tentative D call: TRBD1 (5 bases). The V and J ends lost 10 bases and 0 bases respectively, with 16 bases between them. CDR3 length: 15 amino acids. Per germline, CDR1 ENHRY and CDR2 SYGVKD. CDR3 coding DNA: TGTGCCACCCGAACAGGTCTACGCTCTGGAAACACCATATATTTT. Protein: CATRTGLRSGNTIYF.